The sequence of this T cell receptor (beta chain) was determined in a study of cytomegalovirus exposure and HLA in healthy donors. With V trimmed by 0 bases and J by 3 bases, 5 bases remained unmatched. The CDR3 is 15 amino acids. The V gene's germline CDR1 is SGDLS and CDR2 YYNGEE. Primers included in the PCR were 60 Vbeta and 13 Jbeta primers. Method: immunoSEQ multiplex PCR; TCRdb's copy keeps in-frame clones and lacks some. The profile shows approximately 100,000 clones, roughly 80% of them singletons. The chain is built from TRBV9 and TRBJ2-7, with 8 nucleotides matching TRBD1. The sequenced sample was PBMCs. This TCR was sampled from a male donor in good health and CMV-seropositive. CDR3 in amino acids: CASSVGFGQGYEQYF. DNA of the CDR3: TGTGCCAGCAGCGTAGGGTTTGGACAGGGCTACGAGCAGTACTTC.